This T cell receptor (beta chain) was recovered during a study of T-cell memory formation after mild COVID-19. Whole-study context: Each donor largely had its own TCR clusters.

Study outcomes and limitations: Some clones that responded were present in memory (sampled pre-infection), which suggests cross-reactive memory joined. CD4+ bias marked clones expanding day 15 to 37, unlike balanced contracting clones.

5'RACE with constant-segment primers yielded barcoded, UMI-tagged TCR alpha and TCR beta cDNA libraries. One entry per CDR3 protein results from TCRdb running MiXCR on the 5' RACE reads. This sample has over 450,000 distinct CDR3 sequences, with roughly 20% found just once. CDR1 is SGHRS and CDR2 is YFSETQ in the germline V gene. Trimming removed 4 bases from V and 0 bases from J; junction bases left unmatched: 7. CDR3 length: 15 amino acids. Concerning this clonotype: The antigen is unknown.

The origin of this receptor is an adult woman who had mild COVID-19 (a few samples of this study predate the infection). Cell type and time point are not known. The rearrangement uses TRBV5-1 and TRBJ2-7; 7 nucleotides agree with TRBD1. Material for sequencing was PBMCs or a T cell subset sorted from them (not recorded which). CDR3 region: CASSIGQADSYEQYF. CDR3 coding DNA: TGCGCCAGCAGCATTGGACAGGCAGACTCCTACGAGCAGTACTTC.